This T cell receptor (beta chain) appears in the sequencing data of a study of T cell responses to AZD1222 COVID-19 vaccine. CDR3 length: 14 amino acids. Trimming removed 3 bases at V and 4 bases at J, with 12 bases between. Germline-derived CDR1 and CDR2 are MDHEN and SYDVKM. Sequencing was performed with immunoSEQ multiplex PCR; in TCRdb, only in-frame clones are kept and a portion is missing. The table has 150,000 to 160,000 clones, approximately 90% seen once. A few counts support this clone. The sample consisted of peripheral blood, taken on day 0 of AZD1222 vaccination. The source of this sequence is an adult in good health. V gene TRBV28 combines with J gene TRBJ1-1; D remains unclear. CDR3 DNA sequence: TGTGCCAGCAGTTTTAAGAATCTCGCCACTGAAGCTTTCTTT. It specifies CASSFKNLATEAFF.